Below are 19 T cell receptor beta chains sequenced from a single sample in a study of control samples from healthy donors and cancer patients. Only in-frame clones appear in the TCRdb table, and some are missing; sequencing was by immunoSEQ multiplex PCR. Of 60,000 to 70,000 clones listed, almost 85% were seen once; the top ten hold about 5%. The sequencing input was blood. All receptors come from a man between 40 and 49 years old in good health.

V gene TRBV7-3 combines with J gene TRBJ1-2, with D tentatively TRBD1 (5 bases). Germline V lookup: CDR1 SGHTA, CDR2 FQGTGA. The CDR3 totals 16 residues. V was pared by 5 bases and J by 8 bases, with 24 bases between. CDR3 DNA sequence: TGTGCCAGCAGCCCGAGTGGGGCCGGGGGTGTTTACGGCTACACCTTC. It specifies CASSPSGAGGVYGYTF.

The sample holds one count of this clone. The CDR3 DNA sequence: TGTGCCAGCAGTTTAGGCGGGAGGGCCACGTTTGCAGATACGCAGTATTTT. It yields the protein CASSLGGRATFADTQYF. The V gene is TRBV27, the J gene TRBJ2-3, with 9 bases fitting TRBD2. Germline-derived CDR1 and CDR2 are MNHEY and SMNVEV (reference sequence). CDR3 length: 17 amino acids. Trimming at V came to 2 bases and at J to 4 bases, leaving 10 bases not matched to a gene.

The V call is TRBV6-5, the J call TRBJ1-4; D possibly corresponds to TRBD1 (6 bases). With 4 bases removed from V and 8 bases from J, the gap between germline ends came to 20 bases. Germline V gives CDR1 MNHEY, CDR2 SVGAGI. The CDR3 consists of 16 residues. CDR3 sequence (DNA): TGTGCCAGCAGTTCCGTATGGGGGGCCCTGGGGGAAAAACTGTTTTTT. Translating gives CASSSVWGALGEKLFF.

CDR3 nucleotides: TGTGCCAGTATGGCGAGGATCGCGAACACCGGGGAGCTGTTTTTT. Translation gives CASMARIANTGELFF. The chain joins TRBV19 to TRBJ2-2; D gene uncertain. V was clipped by 7 bases and J by 0 bases, with 12 bases between them. This CDR3 has 15 residues. Germline CDR1 reads LNHDA; CDR2 reads SQIVND (reference sequence).

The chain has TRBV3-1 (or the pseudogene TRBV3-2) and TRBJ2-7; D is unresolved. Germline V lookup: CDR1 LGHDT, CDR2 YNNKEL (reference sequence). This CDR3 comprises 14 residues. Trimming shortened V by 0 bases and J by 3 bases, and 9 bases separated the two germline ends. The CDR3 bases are TGTGCCAGCAGCCAAGAAATCACAGTCTACGAGCAGTACTTC. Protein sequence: CASSQEITVYEQYF.

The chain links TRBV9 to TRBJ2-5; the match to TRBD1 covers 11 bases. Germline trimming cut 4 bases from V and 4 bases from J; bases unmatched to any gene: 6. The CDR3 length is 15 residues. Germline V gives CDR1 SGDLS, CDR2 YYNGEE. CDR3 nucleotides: TGTGCCAGCAGCCGTTCCGGGACAGGGGGAGAGACCCAGTACTTC. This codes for CASSRSGTGGETQYF.

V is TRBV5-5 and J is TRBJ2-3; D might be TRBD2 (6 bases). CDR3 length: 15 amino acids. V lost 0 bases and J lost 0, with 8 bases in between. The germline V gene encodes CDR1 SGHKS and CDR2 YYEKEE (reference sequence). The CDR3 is CASSLDGGSTDTQYF. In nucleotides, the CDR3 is TGTGCCAGCAGCTTGGACGGGGGTAGCACAGATACGCAGTATTTT. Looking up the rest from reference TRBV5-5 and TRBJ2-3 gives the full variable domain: DAGVTQSPTHLIKTRGQQVTLRCSPISGHKSVSWYQQVLGQGPQFIFQYYEKEERGRGNFPDRFSARQFPNYSSELNVNALLLGDSALYLCASSLDGGSTDTQYFGPGTRLTVL.

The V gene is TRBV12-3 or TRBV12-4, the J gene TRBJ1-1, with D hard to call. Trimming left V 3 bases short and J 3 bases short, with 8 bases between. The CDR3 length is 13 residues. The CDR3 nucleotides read TGTGCCAGCAGTTTTGGGGAGGACACTGAAGCTTTCTTT. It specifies CASSFGEDTEAFF.

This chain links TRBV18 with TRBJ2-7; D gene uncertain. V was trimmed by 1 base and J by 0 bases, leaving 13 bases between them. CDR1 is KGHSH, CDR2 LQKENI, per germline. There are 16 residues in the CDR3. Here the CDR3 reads CASSPLPASASYEQYF. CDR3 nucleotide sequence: TGTGCCAGCTCACCACTGCCAGCAAGCGCCTCCTACGAGCAGTACTTC.

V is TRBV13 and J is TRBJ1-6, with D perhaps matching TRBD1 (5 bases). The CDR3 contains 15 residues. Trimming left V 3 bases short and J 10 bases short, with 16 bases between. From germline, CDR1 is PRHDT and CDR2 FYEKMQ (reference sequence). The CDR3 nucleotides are TGTGCCAGCAGCTTTAGGATCGGGGGTAACTCACCCCTCCACTTT. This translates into CASSFRIGGNSPLHF.

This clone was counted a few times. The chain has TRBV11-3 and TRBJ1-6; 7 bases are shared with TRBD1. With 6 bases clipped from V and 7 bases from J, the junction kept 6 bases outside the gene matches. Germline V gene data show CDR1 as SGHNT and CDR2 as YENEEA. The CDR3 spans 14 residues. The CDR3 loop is CASSRQGENSPLHF. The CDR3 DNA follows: TGTGCCAGCAGTCGACAGGGTGAGAATTCACCCCTCCACTTT.

The CDR3 coding sequence is TGTGCCGGCTCGGGAGGGACAGGGAACACTGAAGCTTTCTTT. Its protein product is CAGSGGTGNTEAFF. The genes are TRBV10-3 and TRBJ1-1; 8 bases are a match to TRBD1. CDR1 and CDR2 (germline): ENHRY, SYGVKD. The CDR3 is 14 amino acids. Germline trimming cut 11 bases from V and 1 base from J; bases unmatched to any gene: 9.

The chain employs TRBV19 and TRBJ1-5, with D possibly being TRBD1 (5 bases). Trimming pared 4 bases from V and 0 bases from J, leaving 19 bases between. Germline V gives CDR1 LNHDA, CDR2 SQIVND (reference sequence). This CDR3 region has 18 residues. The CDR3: CASSTKTAGTYSNQPQHF. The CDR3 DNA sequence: TGTGCCAGTAGTACTAAGACAGCCGGGACTTATAGCAATCAGCCCCAGCATTTT. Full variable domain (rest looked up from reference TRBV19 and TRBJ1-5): DGGITQSPKYLFRKEGQNVTLSCEQNLNHDAMYWYRQDPGQGLRLIYYSQIVNDFQKGDIAEGYSVSREKKESFPLTVTSAQKNPTAFYLCASSTKTAGTYSNQPQHFGDGTRLSIL.

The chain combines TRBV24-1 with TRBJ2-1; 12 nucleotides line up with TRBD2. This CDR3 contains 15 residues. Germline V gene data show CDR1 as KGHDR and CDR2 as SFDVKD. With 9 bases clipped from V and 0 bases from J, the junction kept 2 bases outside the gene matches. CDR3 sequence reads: CATGLAGSSYNEQFF. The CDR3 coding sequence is TGTGCCACCGGACTAGCGGGATCCTCCTACAATGAGCAGTTCTTC.

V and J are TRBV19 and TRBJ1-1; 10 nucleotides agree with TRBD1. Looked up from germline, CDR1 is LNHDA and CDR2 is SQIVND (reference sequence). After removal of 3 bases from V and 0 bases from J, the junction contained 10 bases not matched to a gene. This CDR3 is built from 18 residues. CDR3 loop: CASSISSTGGLLNTEAFF. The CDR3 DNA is TGTGCCAGTAGTATTTCGTCGACAGGGGGCCTGCTGAACACTGAAGCTTTCTTT. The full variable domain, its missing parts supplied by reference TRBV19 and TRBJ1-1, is DGGITQSPKYLFRKEGQNVTLSCEQNLNHDAMYWYRQDPGQGLRLIYYSQIVNDFQKGDIAEGYSVSREKKESFPLTVTSAQKNPTAFYLCASSISSTGGLLNTEAFFGQGTRLTVV.

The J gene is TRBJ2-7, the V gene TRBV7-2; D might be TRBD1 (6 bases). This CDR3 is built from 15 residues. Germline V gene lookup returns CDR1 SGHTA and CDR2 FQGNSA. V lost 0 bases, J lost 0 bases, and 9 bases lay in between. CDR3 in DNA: TGTGCCAGCAGCTTAGCGTGGACAGCCTCCTACGAGCAGTACTTC. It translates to CASSLAWTASYEQYF.

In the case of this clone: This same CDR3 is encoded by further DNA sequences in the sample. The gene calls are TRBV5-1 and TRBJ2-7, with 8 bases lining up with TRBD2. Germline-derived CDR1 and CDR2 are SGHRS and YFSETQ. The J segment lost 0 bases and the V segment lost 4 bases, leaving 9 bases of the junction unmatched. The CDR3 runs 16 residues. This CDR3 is CASSLPGSGSSYEQYF. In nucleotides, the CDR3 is TGCGCCAGCAGCCTCCCGGGGAGCGGGAGCTCCTACGAGCAGTACTTC.

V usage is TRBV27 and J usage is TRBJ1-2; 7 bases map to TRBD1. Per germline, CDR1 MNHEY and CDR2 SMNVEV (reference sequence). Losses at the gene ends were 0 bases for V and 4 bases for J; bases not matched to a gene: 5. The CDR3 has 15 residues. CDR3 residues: CASSLSPQGGYGYTF. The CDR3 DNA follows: TGTGCCAGCAGTTTATCCCCTCAGGGGGGCTATGGCTACACCTTC.

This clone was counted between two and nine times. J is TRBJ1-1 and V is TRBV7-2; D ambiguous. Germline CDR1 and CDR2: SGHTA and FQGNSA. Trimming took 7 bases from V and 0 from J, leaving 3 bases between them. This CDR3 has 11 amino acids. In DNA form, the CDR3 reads TGTGCCAGCAATCTGAACACTGAAGCTTTCTTT. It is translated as CASNLNTEAFF.